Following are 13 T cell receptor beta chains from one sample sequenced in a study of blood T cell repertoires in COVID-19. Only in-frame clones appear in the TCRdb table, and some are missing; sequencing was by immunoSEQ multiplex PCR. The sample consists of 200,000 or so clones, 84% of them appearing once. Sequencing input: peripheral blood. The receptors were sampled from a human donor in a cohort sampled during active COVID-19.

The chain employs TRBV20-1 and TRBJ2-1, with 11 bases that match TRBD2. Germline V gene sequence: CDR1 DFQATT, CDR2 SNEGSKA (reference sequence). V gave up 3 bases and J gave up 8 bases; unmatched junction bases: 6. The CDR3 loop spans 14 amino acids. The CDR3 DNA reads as TGCAGTGCTAGTTTAGCGGGGGGGCCCGATGAGCAGTTCTTC. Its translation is CSASLAGGPDEQFF.

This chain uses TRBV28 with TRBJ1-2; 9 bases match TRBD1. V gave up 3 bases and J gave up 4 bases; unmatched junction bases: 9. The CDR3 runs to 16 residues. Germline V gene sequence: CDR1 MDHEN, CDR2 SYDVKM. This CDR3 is CASSFVGQGETYGYTF. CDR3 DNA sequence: TGTGCCAGCAGTTTCGTGGGACAGGGAGAGACCTATGGCTACACCTTC.

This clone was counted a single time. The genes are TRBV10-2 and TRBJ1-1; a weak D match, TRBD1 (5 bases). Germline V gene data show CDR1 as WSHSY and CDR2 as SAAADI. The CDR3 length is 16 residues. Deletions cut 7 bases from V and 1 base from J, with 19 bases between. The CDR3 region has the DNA TGCGCCAGCACCCCGGGCGGTGGGGCCGGGAACACTGAAGCTTTCTTT. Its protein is CASTPGGGAGNTEAFF.

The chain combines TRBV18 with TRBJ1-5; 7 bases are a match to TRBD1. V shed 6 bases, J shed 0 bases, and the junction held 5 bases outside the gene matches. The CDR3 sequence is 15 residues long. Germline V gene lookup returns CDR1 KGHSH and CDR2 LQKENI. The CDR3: CASSPTGDSNQPQHF. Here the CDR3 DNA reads TGTGCCAGCTCGCCCACAGGGGATAGCAATCAGCCCCAGCATTTT.

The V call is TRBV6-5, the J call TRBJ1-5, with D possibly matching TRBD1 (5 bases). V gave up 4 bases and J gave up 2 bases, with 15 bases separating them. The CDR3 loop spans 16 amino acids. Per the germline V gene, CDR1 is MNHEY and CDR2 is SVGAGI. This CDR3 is CASSSAGGGRNQPQHF. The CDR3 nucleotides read TGTGCCAGCAGTTCCGCCGGCGGGGGACGCAATCAGCCCCAGCATTTT.

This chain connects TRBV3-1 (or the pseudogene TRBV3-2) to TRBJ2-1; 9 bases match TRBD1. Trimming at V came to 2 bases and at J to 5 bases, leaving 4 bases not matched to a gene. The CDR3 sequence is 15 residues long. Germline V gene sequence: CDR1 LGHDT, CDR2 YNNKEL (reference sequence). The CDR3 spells CASSQTGTGNNEQFF. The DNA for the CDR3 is TGTGCCAGCAGCCAAACAGGGACAGGGAACAATGAGCAGTTCTTC.

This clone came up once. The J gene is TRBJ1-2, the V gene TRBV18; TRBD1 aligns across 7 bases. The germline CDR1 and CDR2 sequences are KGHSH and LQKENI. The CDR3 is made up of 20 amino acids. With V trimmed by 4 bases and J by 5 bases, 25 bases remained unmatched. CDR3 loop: CASSRNAVTTGTRGIYGYTF. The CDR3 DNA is TGTGCCAGCTCACGAAATGCCGTAACGACAGGGACGAGGGGGATATATGGCTACACCTTC. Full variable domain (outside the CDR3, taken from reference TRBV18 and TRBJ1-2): NAGVMQNPRHLVRRRGQEARLRCSPMKGHSHVYWYRQLPEEGLKFMVYLQKENIIDESGMPKERFSAEFPKEGPSILRIQQVVRGDSAAYFCASSRNAVTTGTRGIYGYTFGSGTRLTVV.

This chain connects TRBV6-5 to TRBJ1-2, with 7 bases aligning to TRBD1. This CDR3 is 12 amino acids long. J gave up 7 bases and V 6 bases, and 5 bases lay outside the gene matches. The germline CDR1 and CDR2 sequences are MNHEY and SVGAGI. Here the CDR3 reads CASRSGTAGYTF. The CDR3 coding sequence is TGTGCCAGCAGATCCGGGACAGCTGGCTACACCTTC.

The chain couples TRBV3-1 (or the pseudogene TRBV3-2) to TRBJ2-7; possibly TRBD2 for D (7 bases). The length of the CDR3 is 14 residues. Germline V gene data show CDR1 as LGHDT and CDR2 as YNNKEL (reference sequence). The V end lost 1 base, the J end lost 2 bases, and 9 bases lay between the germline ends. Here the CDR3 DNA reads TGTGCCAGCAGCCAAGCGGGGGGCCCCTACGAGCAGTACGTC. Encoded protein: CASSQAGGPYEQYV.

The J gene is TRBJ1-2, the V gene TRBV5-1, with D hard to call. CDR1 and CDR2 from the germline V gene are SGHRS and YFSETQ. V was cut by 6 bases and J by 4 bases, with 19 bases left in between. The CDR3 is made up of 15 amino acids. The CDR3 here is CASIPGSGSIYGYTF. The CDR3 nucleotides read TGCGCCAGCATCCCTGGGTCCGGGAGCATCTATGGCTACACCTTC.

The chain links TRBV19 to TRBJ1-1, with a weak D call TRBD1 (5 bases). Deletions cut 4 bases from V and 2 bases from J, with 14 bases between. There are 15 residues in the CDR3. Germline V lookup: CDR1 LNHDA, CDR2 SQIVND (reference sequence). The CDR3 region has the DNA TGTGCCAGTAGTACCCAGGGACTTCCCAACACTGAAGCTTTCTTT. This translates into CASSTQGLPNTEAFF. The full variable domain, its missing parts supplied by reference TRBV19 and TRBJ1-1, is DGGITQSPKYLFRKEGQNVTLSCEQNLNHDAMYWYRQDPGQGLRLIYYSQIVNDFQKGDIAEGYSVSREKKESFPLTVTSAQKNPTAFYLCASSTQGLPNTEAFFGQGTRLTVV.

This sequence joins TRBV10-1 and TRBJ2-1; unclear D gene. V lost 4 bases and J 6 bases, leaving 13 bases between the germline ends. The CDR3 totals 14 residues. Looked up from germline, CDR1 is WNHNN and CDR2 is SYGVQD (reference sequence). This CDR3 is CASSADPLGNEQFF. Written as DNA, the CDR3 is TGCGCCAGCAGTGCGGATCCTCTAGGCAATGAGCAGTTCTTC.

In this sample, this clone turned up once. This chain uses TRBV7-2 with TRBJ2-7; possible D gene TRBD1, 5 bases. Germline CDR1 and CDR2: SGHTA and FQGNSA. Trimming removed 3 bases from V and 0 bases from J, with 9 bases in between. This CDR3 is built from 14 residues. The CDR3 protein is CASSFWGLSYEQYF. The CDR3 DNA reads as TGTGCCAGCAGCTTCTGGGGCCTCTCCTACGAGCAGTACTTC.